This T cell receptor (beta chain) came from a study of identical twins. Template switching (which added a universal primer site) was used, and cDNA carried unique molecular identifiers. TCRdb re-called the 5' RACE reads with MiXCR, one entry per CDR3 protein. The top ten hold less than 0.35% of the sample, which has some 1,700,000 distinct CDR3 sequences, roughly a third seen once. The CDR3 sequence is 14 residues long. Sequencing was carried out using cord blood. The rearrangement joins TRBV12-3 or TRBV12-4 to TRBJ2-1, with TRBD2 as a possible D gene (5 bases). The end of the DNA is better explained by TRBJ2-7, so the J call may be wrong. The TCR sequence derives from a newborn girl in good health. In nucleotides, the CDR3 is TGTGCCAGCAGTTTTGTAGTTGACTACAATGAGCAGTACTTC. It yields the protein CASSFVVDYNEQYF.